This T cell receptor (beta chain) was sequenced for a study of blood T cell repertoires in COVID-19. The CDR3 runs 17 residues. Germline CDR1 reads LGHDT; CDR2 reads YNNKEL (reference sequence). V was pared by 0 bases and J by 7 bases, with 8 bases of the junction left unmatched. Authors' analysis steps: Amplification of reference gene primers was used by the study to estimate nucleated cell counts. Profiling relied on immunoSEQ multiplex PCR, and the TCRdb table lists in-frame clones only, not all of them. V and J calls plus clone size are reproduced from that table; the DNA served to infer D and trimming. In the table there are roughly 250,000 clones, 75% to 85% of which are singletons.

This clonotype was obtained from a human donor in a cohort sampled during active COVID-19. The specimen sequenced was peripheral blood. The genes are TRBV3-1 (or the pseudogene TRBV3-2) and TRBJ2-1; TRBD2 matches 11 bases. The CDR3 reads CASSQEGGASGRNEQFF. CDR3 nucleotide sequence: TGTGCCAGCAGCCAAGAAGGAGGGGCTAGCGGGAGGAATGAGCAGTTCTTC.